In its sample, the clone carrying this T cell receptor (delta chain) was seen many times. The amino acid sequence in TCRdb belongs to a much larger clone and departs from this DNA's translation at residue 3, likely a sequencing read error; the sequence shown is translated from the DNA. The data were obtained in a study of γδ T cells in repeated Plasmodium falciparum infection. The wider study: Malian children with intense seasonal malaria exposure were compared with matched Australian children. Each infection was followed by sampling at 21 days, plus baseline and some pre-infection draws.

Gammadelta T cells were flow-sorted from PBMC into Vgamma9/Vdelta2+ and Vdelta2-negative populations for bulk analysis. The germline gives CDR1 TSWWSYY, CDR2 QGS. The CDR3 contains 19 residues. TCRdb re-processed the multiplex PCR reads using CATT. The data contain about 89,000 delta-chain clones, 1.4% of them singletons. Material: gamma-delta T cells from blood. This TCR derives from a pool of human donors (malaria-infected and uninfected, not separated). The chain links TRDV1 to TRDJ1; 9 positions match TRDD3. This CDR3 is CAPGELAPNWGTYTDKLIF. The CDR3 DNA is TGTGCTCCTGGGGAACTAGCTCCTAACTGGGGGACGTACACCGATAAACTCATCTTT.